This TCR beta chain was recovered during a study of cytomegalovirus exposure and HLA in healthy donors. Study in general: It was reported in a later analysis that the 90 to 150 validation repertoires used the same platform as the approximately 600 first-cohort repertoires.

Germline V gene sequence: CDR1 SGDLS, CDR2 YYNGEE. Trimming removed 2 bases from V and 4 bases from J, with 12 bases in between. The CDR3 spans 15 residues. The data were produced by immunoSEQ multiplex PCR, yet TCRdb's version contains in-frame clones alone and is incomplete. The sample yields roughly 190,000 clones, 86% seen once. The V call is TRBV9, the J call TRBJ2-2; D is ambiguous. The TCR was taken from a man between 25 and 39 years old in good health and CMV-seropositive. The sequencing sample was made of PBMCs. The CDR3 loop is CASSVTVESTGELFF. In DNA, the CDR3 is TGTGCCAGCAGCGTTACCGTTGAAAGCACCGGGGAGCTGTTTTTT.